This TCR beta chain was captured in a study of tumor-infiltrating lymphocytes in primary liver carcinoma. Study in general: Spanning 30 to 69 years of age, the patients were men and women.

The CDR3 runs to 11 residues. Germline V CDR1 and CDR2: MNHEY, SVGEGT. It was from about 21-30 mg of unsorted bulk tissue that RNA and DNA were co-extracted. Patients in the cohort were treatment-naive and living with chronic HBV infection. Starting from 500 ng of total RNA, TCR beta cDNA was produced with a primer in the constant region. A slightly modified ARM-PCR protocol with three nested multiplex PCR rounds produced these TCR beta libraries. It was with TRBV1-TRBV30 forward primers and a C-beta reverse primer that the first two PCR rounds were run, at roughly 11 cycles each. TCRdb redid the calling of the multiplex PCR reads with MiXCR, one entry per CDR3 protein. The data show about 190,000 distinct CDR3 sequences, with around four fifths seen just once and about a sixth held by the top ten. For this clonotype: The junction and the germline gene differ at one end; a read error may be behind it.

The sample was tumor tissue from primary liver carcinoma. This receptor was obtained from a man between 35 and 55 years old with primary liver carcinoma and hepatitis B virus infection. The chain combines TRBV6-2 or TRBV6-3 with TRBJ2-2; D is uncertain. CDR3 protein: CTSSSSRELFF. DNA of the CDR3: TGTACCAGCAGTTCCTCCAGGGAGCTGTTTTTT.